This paragraph reports one T cell receptor (beta chain). The entry originates in a study of blood T cell repertoires in COVID-19. Study-level background: Acute and convalescent COVID-19 samples came from the United States, Italy and Spain. Sources were T cells, B-cell-depleted T cells, or PBMCs; the material itself was cDNA or gDNA.

V was trimmed by 6 bases and J by 4 bases, leaving 12 bases between them. Per the germline V gene, CDR1 is MNHEY and CDR2 is SVGEGT. The CDR3 spans 14 residues. As processed by the authors: Estimation of nucleated cell counts was performed using reference gene primer amplification. The assay was immunoSEQ multiplex PCR, and TCRdb's table has in-frame clones only and misses some. V, J and clone size are taken as reported in that table, and D and trimming were inferred from the DNA itself. Here the sample spans under 200,000 clones, approximately 80% being singletons. V and J are TRBV6-2 or TRBV6-3 and TRBJ2-2; D may be TRBD1 (6 bases). This TCR was recovered from a woman aged 80 or over with acute or convalescent COVID-19. Sequencing was performed on peripheral blood. In DNA form, the CDR3 reads TGTGCCAGCAGCTTAGGGGGTTTCACCGGGGAGCTGTTTTTT. Translated, it gives CASSLGGFTGELFF.